This TCR beta chain was recorded in a study of identical twins. Germline-derived CDR1 and CDR2 are PRHDT and FYEKMQ (reference sequence). The CDR3 is made up of 14 amino acids. Trimming cost V 5 bases and J 3 bases; bases outside gene matches: 6. TCRdb analysed the 5' RACE reads with MiXCR anew, one entry per CDR3 protein. The table has hundreds of thousands of distinct CDR3 sequences, 9% to 15% seen once. The same specimen was also included in a second study, on yellow fever vaccine responses in identical twins.

The chain uses TRBV13 and TRBJ2-5, with TRBD1 identical over 7 bases. The TCR comes from a woman between 18 and 29 years old in good health. Specimen: CD8+ T cells sorted from blood. DNA for the CDR3: TGTGCCAGCAGCCAACCGGGACAGAAAGAGACCCAGTACTTC. Its translation is CASSQPGQKETQYF. The full variable domain, completed using reference TRBV13 and TRBJ2-5, is AAGVIQSPRHLIKEKRETATLKCYPIPRHDTVYWYQQGPGQDPQFLISFYEKMQSDKGSIPDRFSAQQFSDYHSELNMSSLELGDSALYFCASSQPGQKETQYFGPGTRLLVL.